This TCR beta chain was identified in a study of molecular identifiers for immune sequencing clone quantification. Overall study: RNA from 20,000 or 100,000 naive CD8 cells was split five ways in replicates, with four sequenced. Study-wide findings and caveats: Identical barcode-sharing TCR molecules could lead to underestimated sizes for highly expanded clones.

This clonotype was seen at least ten times. The antigen is not known. V was shortened by 4 bases and J by 6 bases, with 11 bases between the two germline ends. The CDR3 sequence is 13 residues long. Germline V gene lookup returns CDR1 SGHVS and CDR2 FQNEAQ. A single record per CDR3 protein comes from TCRdb applying MiXCR to the PCR reads. The table records a few hundred thousand distinct CDR3 sequences, about 23% of them present only once. This chain uses TRBV7-8 with TRBJ2-3, with D hard to call. This clonotype was sampled from a human donor in good health. Some libraries in this study had Jurkat cell RNA spiked in. Sequencing was done on a sample of naive CD8+ T cells from blood, with Jurkat cell RNA spiked in. Stated subset: FACS-sorted CD8+CD4-CCR7+CD45RA+ naive T cells. The CDR3 nucleotides read TGTGCCAGCAGCTCCCGACTGACTGATACGCAGTATTTT. This gives the protein CASSSRLTDTQYF.